The clone carrying this T cell receptor beta chain was recorded at least ten times. From RNA transcripts, TCR beta CDR3 regions were amplified. HTBI primers drove first-round RT-PCR of the TCR CDR3. TCRdb re-called the multiplex PCR reads with MiXCR, one entry per CDR3 protein. Of about 720,000 distinct CDR3 sequences in the sample, over 15% are singletons; the top ten hold 16%. The data stem from a study of T cells in Graves' hyperthyroidism and ophthalmopathy. Germline V gene sequence: CDR1 SGDLS, CDR2 YYNGEE. The germline V and J ends were trimmed by 0 bases and 8 bases, with 14 bases remaining between them. The CDR3 contains 14 residues.

The sequenced sample consisted of blood. V is TRBV9 and J is TRBJ1-1; no firm D call. The clonotype originates from a woman aged 45-65 years with Graves' hyperthyroidism that later progressed to Graves' ophthalmopathy. This CDR3 is CASSVDGWGTEAFF. CDR3 sequence (DNA): TGTGCCAGCAGCGTAGACGGTTGGGGTACCGAAGCTTTCTTT.